Included here is one TCR beta chain sequence, with context. This specimen belongs to a study of blood T cell repertoires in COVID-19. Study context: PBMCs, B-cell-depleted T cells, or T cells were the source of the cDNA or gDNA that made up the material.

Per the original methods: Amplified reference gene primers provided the basis for estimating nucleated cell counts. TCRdb's copy holds only in-frame clones and misses some; the assay was immunoSEQ multiplex PCR. V, J and clone size are taken as reported in that table, and D and trimming were inferred from the DNA itself. This sample yields approximately 250,000 clones, of which roughly 88% are seen a single time; approximately 1.2% belongs to the top ten. Membership in each cohort depended on participant-reported clinical history. The TCR originated in a woman aged 40 to 49 with acute COVID-19. The sequencing sample was made of PBMCs or T cells enriched from blood (not recorded which).

The CDR3 DNA reads TGTGCCAGCAGTTTTGACTCCTCTGGAAACACCATATATTTT. Its translation is CASSFDSSGNTIYF. This chain links TRBV5-4 with TRBJ1-3; D is undetermined. This CDR3 is built from 14 residues. Trimming removed 5 bases from V and 0 bases from J, with 9 bases in between. Per the germline V gene, CDR1 is SGHNT and CDR2 is YYREEE (reference sequence).